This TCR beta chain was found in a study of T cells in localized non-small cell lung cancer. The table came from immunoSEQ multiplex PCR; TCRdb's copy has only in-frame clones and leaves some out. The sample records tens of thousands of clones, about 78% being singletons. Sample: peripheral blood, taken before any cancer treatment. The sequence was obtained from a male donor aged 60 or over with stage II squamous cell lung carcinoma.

CDR3 in amino acids: CASTLRGGQLETQYF. CDR3 bases: TGTGCCAGCACCCTCCGCGGGGGGCAGCTGGAGACCCAGTACTTC. V and J are TRBV9 and TRBJ2-5; 8 nucleotides agree with TRBD2. Germline V gene lookup returns CDR1 SGDLS and CDR2 YYNGEE. After removal of 6 bases from V and 5 bases from J, the junction contained 12 bases not matched to a gene. The CDR3 spans 15 residues.